One T cell receptor beta chain is described in this entry. This clonotype was seen repeatedly, ten times or more. Its antigen remains unidentified. It has no much larger one-base neighbor in the sample; base qualities were not kept. The method was 5' RACE. Sequencing was carried out with an Illumina HiSeq 2500. A second PCR of about 7 to 12 cycles was run with a J-beta primer mix and a sample-barcoded 5' primer. Each TCR beta cDNA molecule received a unique molecular identifier from a template-switch 5' adaptor carrying 12 random nucleotides. At least 2.5 million CDR3-containing paired-end reads were obtained from each sample. First-strand cDNA synthesis was performed from all RNA using the Mint cDNA synthesis kit, with priming by a TRBC-specific oligonucleotide. Following uracil-DNA glycosylase treatment, all cDNA underwent a first 18-cycle PCR with the universal primers M1SS and BC2_uni_R. Processing in the source paper ran as follows. Normalization of each sample was performed by random selection of 1 million high-quality reads, each carrying a distinct molecular identifier. Instead of being binned into consensus sequences, reads with shared molecular identifiers were discarded. MiTCR, set to a Q25 quality threshold and the strictest error-elimination algorithm, was used for CDR3 identification, clonotype clustering and error correction. A nonparametric unseen species model using Euler transformation provided a lower-bound estimate of total TCR beta diversity. TCRdb trimmed public reads at Q25 via fastp, called clones via MiXCR and kept in-frame beta chains. Each entry is one CDR3 protein sequence, shown with its most common DNA and genes. The V and J calls follow TCRdb's processing rather than the paper's. The sample records about 1.6 million distinct CDR3 sequences, 30% to 35% of which are singletons. Roughly 12% of the sample rests with the top ten.

The data derive from a study of blood T cells in healthy people across ages (dated by TCRdb to the mid-2010s). For the study in its entirety: In model experiments, roughly one uniquely barcoded TCR beta cDNA molecule per two T cells was captured by template switching. Using deep sequencing normalized with unique cDNA molecular identifiers, the study measured how TCR beta repertoire diversity changes with age. To avoid experimental bias, donors of different ages were randomly spread across the sequencing lanes. Four age groups were formed from the donors: young (average approximately 16 years), middle-aged (approximately 40), aged (around 62) and long-lived (around 82). The study analyzed two additional independent replicas of 1 million unique cDNA reads from the same blood draw for two donors, one aged 18 to 30 and one aged 80 or older. On the study overall, not on this receptor specifically: Donor CMV infection status was unknown, potentially confounding age-related changes in expanded clonotypes. The long-lived group showed more naive CD4+ T cells, fewer expanded clones and increased TCR diversity than the aged group, suggesting age selection. Total diversity estimates from one million sequenced T cells were considered lower bounds and underestimates. Because profiling used bulk unsorted PBMCs, naive and antigen-experienced compartments could not be compared conclusively. Observed TCR beta diversity per million T cells fell roughly linearly with age, and a significant reduction was already apparent by age around 36. The percentage of naive T cells measured by flow cytometry correlated strongly with observed TCR beta diversity.

The roughly 39 donors, aged about 6 to 90 years, were systemically healthy Caucasian individuals from Russia. Each donor gave 9 to 10 milliliters of peripheral blood, collected into EDTA-treated Vacutainer tubes. Ficoll-Paque density-gradient centrifugation was used to isolate PBMCs, with at least 6.5 million per sample. Trizol reagent was used to extract total RNA from the PBMCs, yielding at least 5 micrograms per sample. The percentages of naive CD45RAhigh/CD27high T cells were determined by flow cytometry on a PBMC aliquot from every donor. From the cysteine up to the phenylalanine, the CDR3 has a length of 14 residues. The retained sequence is limited to the CDR3, 42 bases, with the frame set at the first base. Based on the germline V gene, the CDR1 and CDR2 sequences are MGHRA and YSYEKL. The V end loses 1 base and the J end loses 4 bases, and a stretch of 10 bases separates them.

The sequenced material came from blood. The sequence derives from a woman aged 30 to 39 in good health. Here the chain combines TRBV4-1 and TRBJ1-2; confidence is insufficient to name the D gene. The CDR3 protein: CASSQAGPSYGYTF. The nucleotide sequence reads TGCGCCAGCAGCCAAGCTGGACCGAGCTATGGCTACACCTTC.